This T cell receptor (beta chain) was captured in a study of shared clonotypes between healthy human individuals. Study-level background: The donors, two women and a few men, were aged 18 to 49. Regarding the study as a whole: Sampling used blood alone; tissue repertoires probably differ.

This table comes from immunoSEQ multiplex PCR, and its TCRdb copy is limited to in-frame clones, with some not included. Among some 1,400,000 clones, roughly 97% were seen once, and the ten largest hold approximately 1.2%. A note on this clone: Its antigen remains unidentified.

Losses at the gene ends were 0 bases for V and 5 bases for J; bases not matched to a gene: 4. Looked up from germline, CDR1 is LGHNA and CDR2 is YSLEER. The CDR3 is 14 amino acids. The receptor's source is a man younger than 40 in good health. Specimen: naive CD4+ T cells sorted from blood. Subset specified: CD45RA+ positively selected. This chain links TRBV4-3 with TRBJ2-7, with 7 bases fitting TRBD1. CDR3 protein: CASSQDYRGHEQYF. The CDR3 DNA reads TGCGCCAGCAGCCAAGATTACAGGGGCCACGAGCAGTACTTC.